Here is one TCR beta chain with its context. The same CDR3 can be traced to other DNA sequences in this sample. Per germline, CDR1 SGHRS and CDR2 YFSETQ. The V and J ends lost 5 bases and 1 base respectively, with 13 bases between them. CDR3 length: 14 residues. The PCR employed 60 Vbeta primers together with 13 Jbeta primers. Repertoires were generated with immunoSEQ multiplex PCR, while TCRdb's copy carries only in-frame clones and drops some. The sample lists about 97,000 clones, around 60% occurring once. The sample belongs to a study of cytomegalovirus exposure and HLA in healthy donors. Study-level background: Genotyping showed roughly 81% of some 400 donors falling in the Caucasian-associated ancestry cluster.

Source material: PBMCs. This chain uses TRBV5-1 with TRBJ2-7, with D uncertain. The clonotype was recovered from a human donor in good health. The CDR3: CASRSTTRSYEQYF. DNA for the CDR3: TGCGCCAGCAGGTCCACTACTCGATCCTACGAGCAGTACTTC.